The 8 T cell receptor beta chains presented below share a single source sample, sequenced in a study of vaccination and CD4 T cells after COVID-19 (dated 2022 in TCRdb). Libraries came from PCR. The reads were generated on an Illumina iSeq 100. At the Johns Hopkins FTIC core, DNA from the cultured CD4+ T cells underwent TCR sequencing with the Oncomine TCR Beta short-read assay. TCRdb ran its own pipeline on the public reads, namely fastp trimming at Q25 and MiXCR clone calling, and kept in-frame beta chains. Here each entry gathers all rows of one CDR3 protein and keeps the most common genes and DNA. The sample has under 20,000 distinct CDR3 sequences on record, around 40% of them singletons. Clones ranked in the top ten supply approximately 7% of the sample. What this sample's treatment or condition label stands for: roughly nine-day PBMC culture with coronavirus spike peptide pools or control peptides (ViraFEST assay).

These receptors lack a known antigen. The source was CD4+ T cells from blood, cultured in vitro, collected after SARS-CoV-2 vaccination. Receptors were obtained from a human donor who had recovered from COVID-19.

The chain is built from TRBV18 and TRBJ2-5; TRBD2 aligns across 7 bases. The CDR3 is 16 amino acids. V shed 3 bases and J 5 bases; nucleotides not matched to a gene: 12. Looked up from germline, CDR1 is KGHSH and CDR2 is LQKENI. The CDR3 coding sequence is TGTGCCAGCTCACCCTTGAAGACTAGCCAGGCCGAGACCCAGTACTTC. It codes for CASSPLKTSQAETQYF.

The chain links TRBV30 to TRBJ2-5; TRBD1 matches 9 bases. The CDR3 is 16 residues long. Germline CDR1 is GTSNPN and CDR2 is SVGIG (reference sequence). The ends lost 2 bases at V and 5 bases at J; junction bases unmatched: 12. The CDR3 reads CAWSSDGQGIFETQYF. The DNA for the CDR3 is TGTGCCTGGAGTTCTGATGGACAGGGGATTTTTGAGACCCAGTACTTC.

The V call is TRBV25-1, the J call TRBJ2-1, with 11 bases identical to TRBD1. This CDR3 comprises 18 residues. Trimming at V came to 2 bases and at J to 8 bases, leaving 14 bases not matched to a gene. Germline V lookup: CDR1 MGHDK, CDR2 SYGVNS. The CDR3 nucleotides read TGTGCCAGCAGTGAAACCTTAGGACAGGGGGCTTCCAAGGATGAGCAGTTCTTC. Amino acids: CASSETLGQGASKDEQFF.

CDR3: CASSLAGANYEQYF. For the CDR3, the DNA is TGTGCCAGCAGCTTGGCGGGAGCTAACTACGAGCAGTACTTC. The chain links TRBV11-2 to TRBJ2-7; 7 bases are a match to TRBD2. CDR1 SGHAT and CDR2 FQNNGV come from the germline V gene. The CDR3 has 14 residues. The J segment lost 3 bases and the V segment lost 3 bases, leaving 5 bases of the junction unmatched.

The chain uses TRBV15 and TRBJ2-3; D is undetermined. The length of the CDR3 is 13 residues. Germline CDR1 and CDR2: LNHNV and YYDKDF (reference sequence). Trimming took 4 bases from V and 6 from J, leaving 11 bases between them. CDR3 sequence reads: CATSKQPRDTQYF. The CDR3 DNA follows: TGTGCCACCAGCAAACAGCCCCGGGATACGCAGTATTTT.

The CDR3 is CASSKARRQLSGNTIYF. Here the CDR3 DNA reads TGTGCCAGCAGCAAAGCGCGGCGGCAGCTCTCTGGAAACACCATATATTTT. V and J are TRBV21-1 and TRBJ1-3. TRBV21-1 is tagged as a pseudogene. The CDR3 covers 17 residues.

CDR3 bases: TGTGCCAGCAGTCCCCGGCGGGAGCCCTACAATGAGCAGTTCTTC. It specifies CASSPRREPYNEQFF. The chain uses TRBV21-1 and TRBJ2-1; the table assigns TRBD1, which was not confirmed against the DNA. TRBV21-1 is shown as a pseudogene. The CDR3 extends over 15 amino acids.

This rearrangement joins TRBV11-2 to TRBJ2-7; TRBD2 agrees at 11 bases. Germline values: CDR1 SGHAT, CDR2 FQNNGV. This CDR3 comprises 18 residues. Trimming took 2 bases from V and 0 from J; bases not matched to a gene: 9. CDR3 loop: CASSLFPGGLAASYEQYF. The CDR3 nucleotides read TGTGCCAGCAGCTTATTCCCTGGGGGACTAGCGGCCTCCTACGAGCAGTACTTC.